The clone carrying this TCR beta chain was counted ten times or more. The J segment lost 5 bases and the V segment lost 5 bases, leaving 8 bases of the junction unmatched. Per the germline V gene, CDR1 is SGHRS and CDR2 is YFSETQ. This CDR3 spans 15 amino acids. The data belong to a study of T-cell reconstitution after alpha-beta-depleted transplantation in children. Unique molecular identifiers were used to barcode this TCRbeta library. TCRdb reprocessed the PCR reads with MiXCR, giving one entry per CDR3 protein. Among 190,000 or so distinct CDR3 sequences listed, around 7% were seen once. The sequencing here drew on PBMCs from the stem cell graft donor, taken from the stem cell graft. The chain carries TRBV5-1 and TRBJ2-1; 9 nucleotides line up with TRBD2. This clonotype was sampled from a human donor who donated a stem cell graft to a child with Wiskott-Aldrich syndrome. CDR3: CASSSQRGVNNEQFF. The CDR3 nucleotides are TGCGCCAGCAGTAGCCAGCGGGGGGTCAACAATGAGCAGTTCTTC.